This T cell receptor (beta chain) was sequenced for a study of response to subunit inactivated influenza vaccine. V lost 3 bases and J lost 10, with 7 bases in between. Germline lookup yields CDR1 DFQATT and CDR2 SNEGSKA (reference sequence). The CDR3 consists of 10 residues. One entry per CDR3 protein results from TCRdb running MiXCR on the RT-PCR reads. The sample lists about 700,000 distinct CDR3 sequences; around 15% were seen once. The sample holds a few counts of this clonotype. The V call is TRBV20-1, the J call TRBJ2-1; D remains ambiguous. This clonotype originated in a man between 50 and 59 years old who received an inactivated influenza vaccine. Here the sequenced sample was PBMCs from blood, taken around 15 days before vaccination. CDR3 in amino acids: CSARVYEQFF. The CDR3 region has the DNA TGCAGTGCTAGGGTATACGAGCAGTTCTTC.